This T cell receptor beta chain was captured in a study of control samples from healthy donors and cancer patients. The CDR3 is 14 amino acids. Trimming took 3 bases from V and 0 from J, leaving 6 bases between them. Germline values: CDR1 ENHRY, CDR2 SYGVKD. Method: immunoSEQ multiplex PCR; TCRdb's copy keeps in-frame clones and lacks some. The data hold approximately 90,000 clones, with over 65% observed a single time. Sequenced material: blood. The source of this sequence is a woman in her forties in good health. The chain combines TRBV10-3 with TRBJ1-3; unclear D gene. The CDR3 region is CAISDGLSGNTIYF. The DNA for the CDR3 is TGTGCCATCAGTGACGGCCTCTCTGGAAACACCATATATTTT.